A selection of T cell receptor beta chains follows, all from one sample in a study of T cell repertoires in cytomegalovirus infection. No cognate antigen is known for these TCRs. MiXCR, run by TCRdb on the reads, gives a single entry per CDR3 protein. Of about 350,000 distinct CDR3 sequences detected, roughly 34% appear once; the ten largest clones hold roughly 14%. The sample here was cultured PBMCs, taken from culture after CMV antigen stimulation. These receptors all stem from a human donor in good health (CMV status not recorded). Some clones in this sample may be carry-over from other donors' samples. The CDR3 runs from the conserved cysteine through the conserved F or W. A D gene is named only where the DNA matches it firmly. Some rows mark clone size as missing; the rest say once, few, many or name a class of expanded clone.

J gene | D gene | CDR3 length | V gene | clone size | CDR3 DNA | CDR3 protein
TRBJ1-2 | NA | 12 | TRBV28 | NA | TGTGCCAGCAGTGCGATCAACTATGGCTACACCTTC | CASSAINYGYTF
TRBJ1-1 | NA | 15 | TRBV6-2/TRBV6-3 | NA | TGTGCCAGCACCCCACAGGGCCCAACGAACACTGAAGCTTTCTTT | CASTPQGPTNTEAFF
TRBJ2-1 | NA | 15 | TRBV24-1 | NA | TGTGCCACTAACCAGGTTAGGCCGCCGGGTTATGAGCAGTTCTTC | CATNQVRPPGYEQFF
TRBJ1-4 | NA | 15 | TRBV7-8 | many | TGTGCCAGCAGCCCTAGCGTCTCGGGGGGTGAAAAACTGTTTTTT | CASSPSVSGGEKLFF
TRBJ1-1 | NA | 15 | TRBV10-3 | NA | TGTGCCATCAGTGAGTCGAAGGCAGCGAACACTGAAGCTTTCTTT | CAISESKAANTEAFF
TRBJ2-1 | NA | 15 | TRBV9 | once | TGTGCCAGCAGCGCCCCGGGAGTTGGGGCCAATGAGCAGTTCTTC | CASSAPGVGANEQFF
TRBJ2-3 | NA | 14 | TRBV7-2 | few | TGTGCCAGCCGATCAAGGGTAGGAACAGATACGCAGTATTTT | CASRSRVGTDTQYF
TRBJ2-7 | NA | 15 | TRBV7-9 | NA | TGTGCCAGCAGCTTAACTAACGGGCTCTCCTACGAGCAGTACTTC | CASSLTNGLSYEQYF
TRBJ2-2 | TRBD1 | 14 | TRBV7-2 | many | TGTGCCAGCAGCTGGGGACAGGGTGCCGGGGAGCTGTTTTTT | CASSWGQGAGELFF
TRBJ1-1 | NA | 18 | TRBV7-2 | many | TGTGCCAGCACCTACCTTAATAAGCAGGGGTTCATGAACACTGAAGCTTTCTTT | CASTYLNKQGFMNTEAFF
TRBJ1-2 | NA | 14 | TRBV18 | NA | TGTGCCAGCTCACCCCAGGCCGAGGACTATGGCTACACCTTC | CASSPQAEDYGYTF
TRBJ1-5 | NA | 14 | TRBV7-8 | many | TGTGCCAGCGCAAGGGATCATAGCAATCAGCCCCAGCATTTT | CASARDHSNQPQHF
TRBJ2-1 | TRBD2 | 15 | TRBV5-4 | NA | TGTGCCAGCAGTTTTACTAGCGGGAGACACAATGAGCAGTTCTTC | CASSFTSGRHNEQFF
TRBJ2-7 | NA | 14 | TRBV5-6 | NA | TGTGCCAGCAGCTCAGGGATCGTATCCTACGAGCAGTACTTC | CASSSGIVSYEQYF
TRBJ2-2 | NA | 16 | TRBV11-2 | NA | TGTGCCAGCAGCTTGATGAGCACCCGGGTCGCCGGGGAGCTGTTTTTT | CASSLMSTRVAGELFF
TRBJ1-2 | NA | 16 | TRBV20-1 | NA | TGCAGTGCTACCCCTCCAAGGGGAGGGAACAAGGATGGCTACACCTTC | CSATPPRGGNKDGYTF
TRBJ1-5 | NA | 15 | TRBV6-2/TRBV6-3 | few | TGTGCCAGCAGTTACGGGGGCTGGAGCAATCAGCCCCAGCATTTT | CASSYGGWSNQPQHF
TRBJ1-2 | NA | 14 | TRBV20-1 | NA | TGCAGTGCTAGAGGGACGGGGCCGGACTATGGCTACACCTTC | CSARGTGPDYGYTF
TRBJ1-2 | NA | 14 | TRBV27 | few | TGTGCCAGCAGTTTAAAGGGTCTCCCCTATGGCTACACCTTC | CASSLKGLPYGYTF
TRBJ2-3 | TRBD2 | 19 | TRBV23-1 | few | TGCGCCAGCAGTCAATCTGAACTAACTAGCGGGAGTTCATCAGATACGCAGTATTTT | CASSQSELTSGSSSDTQYF
TRBJ2-1 | NA | 15 | TRBV7-2 | NA | TGTGCCAGCAGCTTAGTACAGGTATCGGACAATGAGCAGTTCTTC | CASSLVQVSDNEQFF
TRBJ2-3 | NA | 14 | TRBV27 | few | TGTGCCACCGCAAGGGTATACAACACAGATACGCAGTATTTT | CATARVYNTDTQYF
TRBJ2-1 | TRBD2 | 16 | TRBV5-1 | few | TGCGCCAGCAGCTTACTAGCGGGAGGTCTTATCGATGAGCAGTTCTTC | CASSLLAGGLIDEQFF
TRBJ2-5 | NA | 16 | TRBV7-9 | NA | TGTGCCAGCAGCTCACCCCGAGACAGAGACCAAGAGACCCAGTACTTC | CASSSPRDRDQETQYF
TRBJ1-3 | NA | 15 | TRBV12-3/TRBV12-4 | many | TGTGCCAGCAGGTCTAAAGGGGGCTCTGGAAACACCATATATTTT | CASRSKGGSGNTIYF
TRBJ2-7 | TRBD2 | 14 | TRBV6-2/TRBV6-3 | few | TGTGCCAGCAGCACAGGACTAGTCGCCTACGAGCAGTACTTC | CASSTGLVAYEQYF
TRBJ1-1 | NA | 14 | TRBV28 | NA | TGTGCCAGCAGTCCGCCGTTTAGATTCACTGAAGCTTTCTTT | CASSPPFRFTEAFF
TRBJ1-6 | NA | 12 | TRBV7-9 | many | TGTGCCAGCAGCCCGGATAATTCACCCCTCCACTTT | CASSPDNSPLHF
TRBJ1-4 | NA | 14 | TRBV5-4 | NA | TGTGCCAGCAGCTCGGAAGACAGTTATGAAAAACTGTTTTTT | CASSSEDSYEKLFF
TRBJ2-1 | TRBD2 | 16 | TRBV10-3 | NA | TGTGCCATCAGTGAGTCGTTGGGACTAGGGGACAATGAGCAGTTCTTC | CAISESLGLGDNEQFF
TRBJ1-2 | TRBD1 | 15 | TRBV12-3/TRBV12-4 | NA | TGTGCCAGCCGGTTATCAGGGGGCGCTGCGGATGGCTACACCTTC | CASRLSGGAADGYTF
TRBJ1-1 | NA | 13 | TRBV11-3 | few | TGTGCCAGCAGCGTTCAGGTCGGCGCTGAAGCTTTCTTT | CASSVQVGAEAFF
TRBJ2-2 | NA | 16 | TRBV29-1 | NA | TGCAGCGTTGAAGATCTTAAGGGACGGAATACCGGGGAGCTGTTTTTT | CSVEDLKGRNTGELFF
TRBJ2-7 | TRBD1 | 15 | TRBV27 | NA | TGTGCCAGCAGTTTATCCGGGACAGCCTCCTACGAGCAGTACTTC | CASSLSGTASYEQYF
TRBJ2-7 | NA | 14 | TRBV5-1 | few | TGCGCCAGCAGAATCCGGGCCGCCGAGAACGAGCAGTACTTC | CASRIRAAENEQYF
TRBJ2-4 | TRBD1 | 14 | TRBV7-3 | NA | TGTGCCAGCAGCCCCCGGGACAGCTCGAACATTCAGTACTTC | CASSPRDSSNIQYF
TRBJ1-1 | TRBD1 | 15 | TRBV5-1 | NA | TGCGCCAGCAGCGGCGGACAGGGGCCGAACACTGAAGCTTTCTTT | CASSGGQGPNTEAFF
TRBJ2-1 | TRBD2 | 16 | TRBV19 | NA | TGTGCCAGTACCAGACTAGCGGGAGGTACCTACAATGAGCAGTTCTTC | CASTRLAGGTYNEQFF
TRBJ1-1 | NA | 14 | TRBV7-8 | many | TGTGCCAGCAGCTTAGGAGCCGAGTACACTGAAGCTTTCTTT | CASSLGAEYTEAFF
TRBJ2-3 | NA | 14 | TRBV19 | NA | TGTGCCAGTAGTATATTAGGGGGAACAGATACGCAGTATTTT | CASSILGGTDTQYF
TRBJ2-1 | TRBD2 | 13 | TRBV24-1 | few | TGTGCCACCACCCGGACTAGAGGGGATGAGCAGTTCTTC | CATTRTRGDEQFF
TRBJ2-5 | NA | 15 | TRBV18 | NA | TGTGCCAGCTCACCACCCCAGGGTCAGGGAGAGACCCAGTACTTC | CASSPPQGQGETQYF
TRBJ2-1 | TRBD2 | 15 | TRBV5-7 | many | TGTGCCAGCAGGCTGACTAGCGGGAGAGTAAATGAGCAGTTCTTC | CASRLTSGRVNEQFF
TRBJ2-5 | NA | 13 | TRBV12-3/TRBV12-4 | few | TGTGCCAGCAGCAGGTGGATCCAAGAGACCCAGTACTTC | CASSRWIQETQYF
TRBJ2-5 | NA | 12 | TRBV6-5 | NA | TGTGCCAGCAGACACCCAGGGGAGACCCAGTACTTC | CASRHPGETQYF
TRBJ1-5 | TRBD1 | 16 | TRBV19 | NA | TGTGCCAGTAGTATACTGGAGGGGGCGGCAGATCAGCCCCAGCATTTT | CASSILEGAADQPQHF
TRBJ2-5 | NA | 14 | TRBV12-3/TRBV12-4 | NA | TGTGCCAGCAGTTTAAATACAAGGGCTGAGACCCAGTACTTC | CASSLNTRAETQYF
TRBJ1-2 | NA | 13 | TRBV12-3/TRBV12-4 | few | TGTGCCAGCAGTTTGTTGACGGGCTATGGCTACACCTTC | CASSLLTGYGYTF